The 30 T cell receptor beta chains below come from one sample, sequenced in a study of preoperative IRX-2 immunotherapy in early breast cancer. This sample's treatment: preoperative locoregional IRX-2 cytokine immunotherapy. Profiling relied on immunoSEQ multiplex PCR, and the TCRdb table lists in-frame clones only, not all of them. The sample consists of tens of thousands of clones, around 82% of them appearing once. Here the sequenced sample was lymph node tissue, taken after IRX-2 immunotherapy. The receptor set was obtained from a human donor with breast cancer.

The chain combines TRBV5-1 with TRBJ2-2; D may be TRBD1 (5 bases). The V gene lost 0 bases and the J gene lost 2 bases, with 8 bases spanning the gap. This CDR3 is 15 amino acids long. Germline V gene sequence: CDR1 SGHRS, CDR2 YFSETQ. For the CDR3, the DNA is TGCGCCAGCAGCTTGGCCGACAGCAACACCGGGGAGCTGTTTTTT. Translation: CASSLADSNTGELFF.

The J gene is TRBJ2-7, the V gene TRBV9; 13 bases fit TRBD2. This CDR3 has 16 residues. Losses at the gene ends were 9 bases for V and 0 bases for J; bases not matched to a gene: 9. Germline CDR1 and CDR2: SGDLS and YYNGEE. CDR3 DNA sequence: TGTGCCACCACCTGGACTAGCGGGGGTAGCTCCTACGAGCAGTACTTC. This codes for CATTWTSGGSSYEQYF. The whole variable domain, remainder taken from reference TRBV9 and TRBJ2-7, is DSGVTQTPKHLITATGQRVTLRCSPRSGDLSVYWYQQSLDQGLQFLIQYYNGEERAKGNILERFSAQQFPDLHSELNLSSLELGDSALYFCATTWTSGGSSYEQYFGPGTRLTVT.

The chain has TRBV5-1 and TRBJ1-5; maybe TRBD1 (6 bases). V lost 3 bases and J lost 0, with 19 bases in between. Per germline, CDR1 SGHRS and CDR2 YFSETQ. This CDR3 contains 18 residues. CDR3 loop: CASSSAGQSPLSNQPQHF. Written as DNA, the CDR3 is TGCGCCAGCAGCTCAGCAGGACAGAGTCCTCTTAGCAATCAGCCCCAGCATTTT.

The CDR3 DNA reads TGTGCCAGCAGTTACTCGACTCGTGGCGGGGGGGCCGGCAATGAGCAGTTCTTC. Amino acids: CASSYSTRGGGAGNEQFF. This chain joins TRBV6-8 and TRBJ2-1; TRBD2 aligns across 9 bases. Germline V gene sequence: CDR1 MNHGY, CDR2 SAAAGT. There are 18 residues in the CDR3. V was clipped by 0 bases and J by 6 bases; unmatched bases: 12.

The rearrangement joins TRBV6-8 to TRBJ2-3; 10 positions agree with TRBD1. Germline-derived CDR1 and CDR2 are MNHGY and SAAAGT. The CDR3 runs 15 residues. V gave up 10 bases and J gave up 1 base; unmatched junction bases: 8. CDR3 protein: CAKSSGTGGTDTQYF. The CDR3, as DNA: TGTGCCAAATCCTCCGGGACAGGGGGCACAGATACGCAGTATTTT.

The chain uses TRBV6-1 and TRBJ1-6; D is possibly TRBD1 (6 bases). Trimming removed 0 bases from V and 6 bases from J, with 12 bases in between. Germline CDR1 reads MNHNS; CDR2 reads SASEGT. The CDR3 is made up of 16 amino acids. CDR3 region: CASSEADSSFNSPLHF. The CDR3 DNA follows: TGTGCCAGCAGTGAAGCGGACAGTAGCTTTAATTCACCCCTCCACTTT.

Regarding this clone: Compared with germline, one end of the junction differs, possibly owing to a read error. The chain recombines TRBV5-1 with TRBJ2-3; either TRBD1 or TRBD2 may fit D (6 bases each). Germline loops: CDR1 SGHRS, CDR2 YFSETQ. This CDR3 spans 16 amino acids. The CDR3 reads CVSSQGRTLRVGTQYF. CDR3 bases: TGCGTCAGCAGCCAGGGGAGGACTCTGCGAGTAGGTACGCAGTATTTT.

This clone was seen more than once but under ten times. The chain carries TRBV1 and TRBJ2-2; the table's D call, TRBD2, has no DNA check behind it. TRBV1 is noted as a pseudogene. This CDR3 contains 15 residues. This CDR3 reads CASSQDVLNTGELFF. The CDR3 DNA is TGCGCCAGCAGCCAAGATGTACTGAACACCGGGGAGCTGTTTTTT.

The CDR3 spells CASSIAPGQYYNEQFF. The CDR3 DNA reads as TGCGCCAGCAGCATAGCCCCGGGACAGTATTACAATGAGCAGTTCTTC. The V gene is TRBV5-1, the J gene TRBJ2-1, with 7 bases lining up with TRBD1. J gave up 4 bases and V 4 bases, and 11 bases lay outside the gene matches. Germline V gives CDR1 SGHRS, CDR2 YFSETQ. The CDR3 is 16 residues long.

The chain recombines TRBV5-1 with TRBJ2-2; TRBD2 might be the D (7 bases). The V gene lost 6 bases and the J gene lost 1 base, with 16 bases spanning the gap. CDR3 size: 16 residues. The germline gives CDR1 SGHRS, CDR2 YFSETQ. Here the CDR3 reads CASTLRGGLNTGELFF. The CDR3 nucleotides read TGCGCCAGCACCCTTCGCGGGGGCCTGAACACCGGGGAGCTGTTTTTT.

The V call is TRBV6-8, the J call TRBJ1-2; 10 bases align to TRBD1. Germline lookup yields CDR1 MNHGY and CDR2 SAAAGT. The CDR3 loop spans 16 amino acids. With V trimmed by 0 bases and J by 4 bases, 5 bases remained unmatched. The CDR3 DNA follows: TGTGCCAGCAGTTACTCTAAGACAGGGGGCCTCTATGGCTACACCTTC. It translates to CASSYSKTGGLYGYTF.

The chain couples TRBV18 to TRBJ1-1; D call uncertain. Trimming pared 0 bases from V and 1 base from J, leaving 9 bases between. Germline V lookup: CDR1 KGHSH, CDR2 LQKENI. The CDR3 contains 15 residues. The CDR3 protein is CASSPPNSANTEAFF. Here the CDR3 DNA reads TGTGCCAGCTCACCACCTAACAGCGCGAACACTGAAGCTTTCTTT.

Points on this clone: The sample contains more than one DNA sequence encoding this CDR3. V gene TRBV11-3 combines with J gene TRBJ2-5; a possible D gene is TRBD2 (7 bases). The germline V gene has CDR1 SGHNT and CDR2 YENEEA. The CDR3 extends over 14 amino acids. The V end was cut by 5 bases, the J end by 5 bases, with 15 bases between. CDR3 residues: CASSLTQGGETQYF. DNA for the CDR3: TGTGCCAGCAGCCTGACACAGGGAGGGGAGACCCAGTACTTC.

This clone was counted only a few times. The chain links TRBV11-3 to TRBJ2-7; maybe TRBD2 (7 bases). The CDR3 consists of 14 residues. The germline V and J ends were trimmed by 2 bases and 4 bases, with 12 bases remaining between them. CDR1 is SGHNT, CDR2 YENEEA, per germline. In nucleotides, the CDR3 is TGTGCCAGCAGCTTAAGGGGGAGGGCGTACGAGCAGTACTTC. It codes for CASSLRGRAYEQYF. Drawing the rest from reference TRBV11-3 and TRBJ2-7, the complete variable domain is EAGVVQSPRYKIIEKKQPVAFWCNPISGHNTLYWYLQNLGQGPELLIRYENEEAVDDSQLPKDRFSAERLKGVDSTLKIQPAELGDSAVYLCASSLRGRAYEQYFGPGTRLTVT.

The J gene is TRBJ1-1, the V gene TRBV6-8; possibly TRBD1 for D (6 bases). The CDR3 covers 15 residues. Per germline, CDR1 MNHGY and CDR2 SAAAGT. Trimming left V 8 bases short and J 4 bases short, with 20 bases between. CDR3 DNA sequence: TGTGCCAGCGGGAACAGGGCCCTCGTCGGCACTGAAGCTTTCTTT. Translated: CASGNRALVGTEAFF.

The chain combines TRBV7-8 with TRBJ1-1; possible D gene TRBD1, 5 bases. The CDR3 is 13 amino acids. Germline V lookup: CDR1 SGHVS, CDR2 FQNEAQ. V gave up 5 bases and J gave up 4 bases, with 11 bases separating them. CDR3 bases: TGTGCCAGCAGCCCCCGGGGCCCCACTGAAGCTTTCTTT. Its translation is CASSPRGPTEAFF.

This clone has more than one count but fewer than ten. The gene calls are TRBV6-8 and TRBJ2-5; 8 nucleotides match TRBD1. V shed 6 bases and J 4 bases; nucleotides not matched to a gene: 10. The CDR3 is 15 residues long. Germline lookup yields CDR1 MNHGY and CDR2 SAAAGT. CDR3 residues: CASSEGQGVLETQYF. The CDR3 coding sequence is TGTGCCAGCAGCGAAGGACAGGGAGTGTTAGAGACCCAGTACTTC.

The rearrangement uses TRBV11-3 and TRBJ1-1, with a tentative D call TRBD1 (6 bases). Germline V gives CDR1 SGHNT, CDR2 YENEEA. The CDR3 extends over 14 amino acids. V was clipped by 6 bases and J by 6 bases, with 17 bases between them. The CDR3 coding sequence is TGTGCCAGCAGTCTAGTGGTAGGGGGGGCTGAAGCTTTCTTT. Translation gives CASSLVVGGAEAFF.

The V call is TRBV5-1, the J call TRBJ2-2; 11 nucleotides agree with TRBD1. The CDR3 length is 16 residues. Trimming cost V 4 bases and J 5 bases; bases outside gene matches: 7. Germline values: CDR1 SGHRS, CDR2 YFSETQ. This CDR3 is CASSKPGQGVTGELFF. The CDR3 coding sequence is TGCGCCAGCAGCAAGCCGGGACAGGGGGTAACCGGGGAGCTGTTTTTT. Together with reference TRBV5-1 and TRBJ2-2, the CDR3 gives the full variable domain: KAGVTQTPRYLIKTRGQQVTLSCSPISGHRSVSWYQQTPGQGLQFLFEYFSETQRNKGNFPGRFSGRQFSNSRSEMNVSTLELGDSALYLCASSKPGQGVTGELFFGEGSRLTVL.

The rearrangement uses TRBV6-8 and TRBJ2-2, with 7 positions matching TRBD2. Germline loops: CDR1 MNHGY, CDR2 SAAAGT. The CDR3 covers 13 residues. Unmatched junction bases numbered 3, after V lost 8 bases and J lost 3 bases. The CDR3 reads CASGEGYTGELFF. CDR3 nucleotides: TGTGCCAGCGGGGAGGGGTACACCGGGGAGCTGTTTTTT.

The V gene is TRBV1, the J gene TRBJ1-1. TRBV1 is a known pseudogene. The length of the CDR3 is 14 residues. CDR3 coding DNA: TGCGCCAGCAGCCACTTTGCGGGGAACACTGAAGCTTTCTTT. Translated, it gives CASSHFAGNTEAFF.

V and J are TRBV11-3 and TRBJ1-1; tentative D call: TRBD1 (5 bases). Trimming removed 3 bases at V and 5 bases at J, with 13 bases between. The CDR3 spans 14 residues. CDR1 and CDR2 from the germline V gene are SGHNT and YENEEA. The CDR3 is CASSLQTSGTEAFF. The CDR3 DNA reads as TGTGCCAGCAGCTTGCAGACCTCAGGGACTGAAGCTTTCTTT.

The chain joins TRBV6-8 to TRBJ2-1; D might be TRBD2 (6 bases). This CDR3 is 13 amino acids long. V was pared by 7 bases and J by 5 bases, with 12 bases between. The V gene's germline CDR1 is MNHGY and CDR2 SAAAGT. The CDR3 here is CASTWGDDNEQFF. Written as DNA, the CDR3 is TGTGCCAGCACGTGGGGGGACGACAATGAGCAGTTCTTC.

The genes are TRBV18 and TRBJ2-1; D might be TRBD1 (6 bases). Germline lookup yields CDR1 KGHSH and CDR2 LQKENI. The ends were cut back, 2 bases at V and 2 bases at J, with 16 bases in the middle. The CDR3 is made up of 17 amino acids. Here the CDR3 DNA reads TGTGCCAGCTCACCATCCCCTGGCCAGGGGACCTACAATGAGCAGTTCTTC. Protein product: CASSPSPGQGTYNEQFF. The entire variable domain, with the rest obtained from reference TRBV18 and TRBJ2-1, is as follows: NAGVMQNPRHLVRRRGQEARLRCSPMKGHSHVYWYRQLPEEGLKFMVYLQKENIIDESGMPKERFSAEFPKEGPSILRIQQVVRGDSAAYFCASSPSPGQGTYNEQFFGPGTRLTVL.

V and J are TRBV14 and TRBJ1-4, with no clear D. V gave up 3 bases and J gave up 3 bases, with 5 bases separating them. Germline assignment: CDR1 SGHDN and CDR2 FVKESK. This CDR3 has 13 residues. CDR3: CASSHRPNEKLFF. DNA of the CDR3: TGTGCCAGCAGCCATCGGCCTAATGAAAAACTGTTTTTT.

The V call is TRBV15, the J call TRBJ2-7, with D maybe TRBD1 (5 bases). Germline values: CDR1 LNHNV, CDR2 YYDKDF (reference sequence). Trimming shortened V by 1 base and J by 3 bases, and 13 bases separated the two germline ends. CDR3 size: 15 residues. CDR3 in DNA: TGTGCCACCAGCAGAGTTCAGGGCAGCATCTACGAGCAGTACTTC. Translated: CATSRVQGSIYEQYF.

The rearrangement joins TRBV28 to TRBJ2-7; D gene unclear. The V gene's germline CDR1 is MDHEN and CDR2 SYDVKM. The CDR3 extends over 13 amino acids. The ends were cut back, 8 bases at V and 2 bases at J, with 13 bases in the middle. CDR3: CASLRQGAYEQYF. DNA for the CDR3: TGTGCCAGCTTAAGGCAAGGAGCCTACGAGCAGTACTTC.

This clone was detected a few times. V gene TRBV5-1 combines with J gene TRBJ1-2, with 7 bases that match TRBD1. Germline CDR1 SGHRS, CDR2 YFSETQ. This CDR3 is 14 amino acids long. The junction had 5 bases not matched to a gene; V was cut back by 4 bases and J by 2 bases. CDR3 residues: CASSPRTGNYGYTF. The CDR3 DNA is TGCGCCAGCAGCCCGCGGACAGGAAACTATGGCTACACCTTC.

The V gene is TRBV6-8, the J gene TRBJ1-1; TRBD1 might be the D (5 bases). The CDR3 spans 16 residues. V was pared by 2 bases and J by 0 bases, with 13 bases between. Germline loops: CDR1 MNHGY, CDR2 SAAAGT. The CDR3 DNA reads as TGTGCCAGCAGTTACGCCATGGACAATATGAACACTGAAGCTTTCTTT. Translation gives CASSYAMDNMNTEAFF.

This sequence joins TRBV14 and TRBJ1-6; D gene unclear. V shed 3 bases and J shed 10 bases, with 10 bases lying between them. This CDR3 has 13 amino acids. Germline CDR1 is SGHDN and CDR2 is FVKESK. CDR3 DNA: TGTGCCAGCAGCCAGGAGACATCATCACCCCTCCACTTT. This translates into CASSQETSSPLHF. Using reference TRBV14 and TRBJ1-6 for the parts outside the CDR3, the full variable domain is EAGVTQFPSHSVIEKGQTVTLRCDPISGHDNLYWYRRVMGKEIKFLLHFVKESKQDESGMPNNRFLAERTGGTYSTLKVQPAELEDSGVYFCASSQETSSPLHFGNGTRLTVT.